This is a list of T cell receptor beta chains from one sample in a study of blood T cells in healthy people across ages. TCRdb recomputed calls from the 5' RACE reads with MiXCR, one row per CDR3 protein. The table lists about 560,000 distinct CDR3 sequences, approximately 26% of them singletons, with approximately 3.3% in the top ten. These data also featured in a second study, about T cells of mothers and their children.

The sequenced sample consisted of blood. All receptors derive from a boy between 2 and 15 years old in good health. Both conserved end residues are part of each CDR3. Each record gives: clone size, V gene, J gene, D gene, CDR3 DNA, CDR3 protein. A D gene is named only where the DNA matches it firmly. Where a row states a size, it is once, few, many or the class of an expanded clone; other rows omit it.

many	TRBV18	TRBJ2-5	.	TGTGCCAGCTCCCCGGAAGAGACCCAGTACTTC	CASSPEETQYF
.	TRBV12-3/TRBV12-4	TRBJ1-4	.	TGTGCCAGCAGCCCTCCGGCCGGGACGGGGGATGAAAAACTGTTTTTT	CASSPPAGTGDEKLFF
.	TRBV7-2	TRBJ2-7	.	TGTGCCAGCAGCTCCGGTCCAGGGTCCTCCTACGAGCAGTACTTC	CASSSGPGSSYEQYF
.	TRBV20-1	TRBJ1-3	.	TGCAGTGCCACACTGACATTACCAGGCTCTGGAAACACCATATATTTT	CSATLTLPGSGNTIYF
.	TRBV14	TRBJ2-7	.	TGTGCCAGCAGCCAAGGTGACGCGCGCGAGAAGCAGTACTTC	CASSQGDAREKQYF
.	TRBV3-1	TRBJ1-2	TRBD1	TGTGCCACGCAGGGGGCGATTGATGGCTACACCTTC	CATQGAIDGYTF
.	TRBV13	TRBJ1-1	TRBD1	TGTGCCAGCAGGACGCGGACAGGGTTGACTGAAGCTTTCTTT	CASRTRTGLTEAFF
.	TRBV29-1	TRBJ1-2	TRBD1	TGCAGCGGGACAGGGGGCGCGGACTATGGCTACACCTTC	CSGTGGADYGYTF
few	TRBV7-9	TRBJ2-7	.	TGTGCCAGCAGCTTAGCGTCGTCAGGTGACGAGCAGTACTTC	CASSLASSGDEQYF
few	TRBV20-1	TRBJ2-5	.	TGCAGTGCTAGACCGAGGTCAGGGTGGGAGACCCAGTACTTC	CSARPRSGWETQYF
.	TRBV7-3	TRBJ2-5	TRBD2	TGTGCCAGCGCCCTTAGCGGGGGGCGAGAGACCCAGTACTTC	CASALSGGRETQYF
few	TRBV12-3/TRBV12-4	TRBJ2-5	.	TGTGCCAGCAGTTTAGGGGGCAGCCTAGGAGAGACCCAGTACTTC	CASSLGGSLGETQYF
.	TRBV27	TRBJ2-5	.	TGTGCCAGCAGTTTAGTCAATGGGATAGGTATCCAAGAGACCCAGTACTTC	CASSLVNGIGIQETQYF
many	TRBV12-3/TRBV12-4	TRBJ2-5	.	TGTGCCAGCAGTTCCCCGGGCCCCTGGGAGACCCAGTACTTC	CASSSPGPWETQYF
.	TRBV12-3/TRBV12-4	TRBJ2-5	.	TGTGCCAGCAGTTTAAGACGGAACCAAGAGACCCAGTACTTC	CASSLRRNQETQYF
.	TRBV29-1	TRBJ2-5	TRBD2	TGCAGCGTTGAAGACGACCGACTAGCGGGAGGCCAAGAGACCCAGTACTTC	CSVEDDRLAGGQETQYF
few	TRBV7-9	TRBJ2-3	TRBD2	TGTGCCAGCAGAGTCGGGACTAGCGGCACAGATACGCAGTATTTT	CASRVGTSGTDTQYF
.	TRBV6-6	TRBJ1-2	.	TGTGCCAGCAAAAACAGGGAGCTCTATGGCTACACCTTC	CASKNRELYGYTF
.	TRBV30	TRBJ2-7	.	TGTGCCTGGAGCCCGAGCTCCTACGAGCAGTACTTC	CAWSPSSYEQYF
.	TRBV20-1	TRBJ2-5	TRBD2	TGCAGTGCTAGGTGGGGGGGGCAAGAGACCCAGTACTTC	CSARWGGQETQYF
few	TRBV28	TRBJ1-5	.	TGTGCCAGCACCCCTGGGGGCTGGGGAAATCAGCCCCAGCATTTT	CASTPGGWGNQPQHF
.	TRBV6-2/TRBV6-3	TRBJ2-1	.	TGTGCCAGCAGTTACCAGTCCTACAATGAGCAGTTCTTC	CASSYQSYNEQFF
.	TRBV7-7	TRBJ2-1	.	TGTGCTAGCAGCATCAATGGAGTTCAGCAGGGCCCCTACCCCGAGCAGTTCTTC	CASSINGVQQGPYPEQFF
.	TRBV10-3	TRBJ1-5	.	TGTGCCATCAGTGAGTCGACAGGACTGAATCAGCCCCAGCATTTT	CAISESTGLNQPQHF
.	TRBV7-2	TRBJ2-1	.	TGTGCCAGCAGCCCGTCGCCCACACTAGAAGGGAATGAGCAGTTCTTC	CASSPSPTLEGNEQFF
.	TRBV12-3/TRBV12-4	TRBJ2-3	.	TGTGCCAGCAGACTAGGGAGAGTTGGGACAGATACGCAGTATTTT	CASRLGRVGTDTQYF
.	TRBV5-1	TRBJ2-5	TRBD1	TGCGCCAGCAGCCTGGATGGGACAGGAGGTGGAGAGACCCAGTACTTC	CASSLDGTGGGETQYF
.	TRBV7-2	TRBJ2-7	.	TGTGCCAGCAGCTTCGCAGGTTTGGTAGCAGGCGGCTACGAGCAGTACTTC	CASSFAGLVAGGYEQYF
.	TRBV4-2	TRBJ1-1	.	TGTGCCAGCAGCCAAGCAGGACTCAGGGGATTTAACACTGAAGCTTTCTTT	CASSQAGLRGFNTEAFF
.	TRBV20-1	TRBJ2-1	.	TGCAGTGCCGACGGGCGGAGCTCCTACAATGAGCAGTTCTTC	CSADGRSSYNEQFF
few	TRBV29-1	TRBJ1-6	.	TGCAGCGGTAGGGAGTCCTATAATTCACCCCTCCACTTT	CSGRESYNSPLHF
few	TRBV12-3/TRBV12-4	TRBJ2-5	TRBD1	TGTGCCAGCAGCCCCAGGACAGGGTTTATTGGAGAGACCCAGTACTTC	CASSPRTGFIGETQYF
.	TRBV29-1	TRBJ2-3	TRBD1	TGCAGCGTTGAACCGGGACAGAAAGGGAATACGCAGTATTTT	CSVEPGQKGNTQYF
few	TRBV10-3	TRBJ2-6	.	TGTGCCATCGCGATTCAAACCTCTGGGGCCAACGTCCTGACTTTC	CAIAIQTSGANVLTF
.	TRBV27	TRBJ1-1	.	TGTGCCAGCAGTTTATCTCCTTCGACCACCCTGACTGAAGGGGACACTGAAGCTTTCTTT	CASSLSPSTTLTEGDTEAFF
.	TRBV20-1	TRBJ2-5	TRBD2	TGCAGTGCTAGAGATATAGGGACTAGCGGGGGACGGGAGACCCAGTACTTC	CSARDIGTSGGRETQYF
few	TRBV7-8	TRBJ2-3	TRBD2	TGTGCCAGCAGCCGAGACGGGCAGCGGGGCCGCACAGATACGCAGTATTTT	CASSRDGQRGRTDTQYF
few	TRBV4-3	TRBJ2-1	TRBD1	TGCGCCAGCAGCCAAGACGCGACAGGGCTGATTAGCTCCTACAATGAGCAGTTCTTC	CASSQDATGLISSYNEQFF
.	TRBV28	TRBJ1-4	.	TGTGCCAGCAGTGCAGAAAAACTGTTTTTT	CASSAEKLFF
few	TRBV20-1	TRBJ2-1	.	TGCAGTGCTAGAGATGGGGGGGCGGGGGCCTACAATGAGCAGTTCTTC	CSARDGGAGAYNEQFF
few	TRBV7-9	TRBJ1-3	TRBD1	TGTGCCAGCAGCTGGCCGTTACAGGGGAGAGGTGGAAACACCATATATTTT	CASSWPLQGRGGNTIYF
.	TRBV6-5	TRBJ2-7	.	TGTGCCAGCAGTTTCGGGACACCCGGTTGGGAGCAGTACTTC	CASSFGTPGWEQYF
many	TRBV5-1	TRBJ2-7	TRBD1	TGCGCCAGCAGCTTGTCCAGGGGGAGCTACGAGCAGTACTTC	CASSLSRGSYEQYF
.	TRBV7-8	TRBJ2-3	.	TGTGCCAGCAGCTTTTCGGGGGCTACGGATACGCAGTATTTT	CASSFSGATDTQYF
few	TRBV28	TRBJ2-7	TRBD1	TGTGCCAGCAGCTCTCAGGGACAGGCCAGCCACGAGCAGTACTTC	CASSSQGQASHEQYF
few	TRBV20-1	TRBJ2-1	.	TGCAGTGCTAGAGGACAGTTTGAGCAGTTCTTC	CSARGQFEQFF
few	TRBV13	TRBJ2-3	.	TGTGCCAGCAGCTTAGGCCGCCCCGCCCTAGATACGCAGTATTTT	CASSLGRPALDTQYF
few	TRBV20-1	TRBJ2-7	.	TGCAGTGCTAAGAAATGGGACGCCTCTTCCTACGAGCAGTACTTC	CSAKKWDASSYEQYF
.	TRBV29-1	TRBJ2-7	.	TGCAGCGTTGCGGAACGGGGGCACTACGAGCAGTACTTC	CSVAERGHYEQYF
once	TRBV7-6	TRBJ2-6	.	TGTGCCAGCATCCGACTCTCTGGGGCCAACGTCCTGACTTTC	CASIRLSGANVLTF
.	TRBV15	TRBJ2-7	TRBD2	TGTGCCACCAGCAGAGAATTACTAGCGGTCTCCTACGAGCAGTACTTC	CATSRELLAVSYEQYF
.	TRBV7-2	TRBJ2-2	TRBD2	TGTGCCAGCAGCGCGACTAGCGGGGTCAACACCGGGGAGCTGTTTTTT	CASSATSGVNTGELFF
.	TRBV14	TRBJ1-2	.	TGTGCCAGCAGCCACCGACCGCCCGCGGTTGATGGCTACACCTTC	CASSHRPPAVDGYTF